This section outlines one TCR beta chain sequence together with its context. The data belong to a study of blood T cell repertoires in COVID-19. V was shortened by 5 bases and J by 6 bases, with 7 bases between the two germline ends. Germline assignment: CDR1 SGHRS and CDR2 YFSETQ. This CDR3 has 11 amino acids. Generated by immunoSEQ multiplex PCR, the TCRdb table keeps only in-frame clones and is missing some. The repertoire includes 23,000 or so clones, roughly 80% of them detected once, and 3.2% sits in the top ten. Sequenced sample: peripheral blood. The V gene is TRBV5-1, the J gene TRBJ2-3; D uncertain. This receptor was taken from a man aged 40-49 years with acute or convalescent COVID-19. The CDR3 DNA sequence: TGCGCCAGCAGGACGGGTGATACGCAGTATTTT. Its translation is CASRTGDTQYF. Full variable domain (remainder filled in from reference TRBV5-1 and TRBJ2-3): KAGVTQTPRYLIKTRGQQVTLSCSPISGHRSVSWYQQTPGQGLQFLFEYFSETQRNKGNFPGRFSGRQFSNSRSEMNVSTLELGDSALYLCASRTGDTQYFGPGTRLTVL.